This T cell receptor (beta chain) emerged from a study of control samples from healthy donors and cancer patients. Profiling relied on immunoSEQ multiplex PCR, and the TCRdb table lists in-frame clones only, not all of them. The data hold under 80,000 clones, with 84% observed a single time. The V gene's germline CDR1 is KGHSH and CDR2 LQKENI. This CDR3 has 13 residues. Deletions cut 2 bases from V and 0 bases from J, with 5 bases between. The chain employs TRBV18 and TRBJ2-7; D not resolved. Source material: blood. This sequence was found in a man between 50 and 59 years old in good health. CDR3 protein: CASSPLSSYEQYF. The CDR3 DNA reads TGTGCCAGCTCACCATTAAGCTCCTACGAGCAGTACTTC.